This TCR beta chain appears in the sequencing data of a study of cytomegalovirus exposure and HLA in healthy donors. Regarding this clone: Its antigen is not known.

The validation cohort, a group of 130 or so subjects, included the donors and was separate from the approximately 650-subject first cohort. Some clones are missing from TCRdb's copy, which holds only in-frame ones; the method was immunoSEQ multiplex PCR. Seen here are 200,000 to 250,000 clones, 80% to 95% observed once, and the top ten hold 1% to 1.2%. Study-level points and caveats: Reportedly, diagnosis of cytomegalovirus status by the classifier showed high specificity and sensitivity. In vitro, a few CMV-associated chains proved specific for CMV antigens.

The sequenced sample was PBMCs. The TCR comes from a woman between 18 and 30 years old in good health and CMV-seronegative.

For the CDR3, the DNA is TGTGCCAGCAGTGATTATCTAGCCGGGAGCAATCAGCCCCAGCATTTT. Its protein product is CASSDYLAGSNQPQHF. The chain links TRBV6-1 to TRBJ1-5; D unclear. The germline CDR1 and CDR2 sequences are MNHNS and SASEGT. V was cut by 3 bases and J by 1 base, with 13 bases left in between. This CDR3 contains 16 residues.